This T cell receptor (beta chain) emerged from a study of blood T cell dynamics during melanoma immunotherapy. For the study at large: Patients with metastatic melanoma got pembrolizumab or nivolumab-ipilimumab as first-line care.

Time point here: week 3, after first cycle of checkpoint inhibitor. This clone has just one count. This CDR3 contains 14 residues. V lost 6 bases, J lost 0 bases, and 11 bases lay in between. The germline gives CDR1 MDHEN, CDR2 SYDVKM. Each bulk PBMC sample had roughly 400 ng DNA loaded. Only in-frame clones appear in the TCRdb table, and some are missing; sequencing was by immunoSEQ multiplex PCR. Here the sample spans more than 13,000 clones, roughly 88% being singletons. V usage is TRBV28 and J usage is TRBJ1-2; the D gene is possibly TRBD1 (5 bases). This clonotype was sampled from a human donor with melanoma. Sequencing used blood, obtained from a patient treated with checkpoint blockade. CDR3 in amino acids: CASREGSANYGYTF. The CDR3 bases are TGTGCCAGCAGAGAGGGGTCAGCTAACTATGGCTACACCTTC.